This is a list of T cell receptor beta chains from one sample in a study of cytomegalovirus exposure and HLA in healthy donors. Produced via immunoSEQ multiplex PCR; TCRdb's table is partial and in-frame only. The data contain under 150,000 clones, approximately 69% of them singletons. The source material was PBMCs. The receptors were gathered from a woman aged 40 to 50 in good health and CMV-seropositive. CDR3s include the opening cysteine and the closing phenylalanine or tryptophan. Each record gives: D gene, V gene, J gene, CDR3 length, clone size, CDR3 protein, CDR3 DNA. D genes are given only for firm matches. A row's size may be missing; if present it is once, few, many or a size class.

NA	TRBV5-6	TRBJ2-4	17	NA	CASSLALGSLAKNIQYF	TGTGCCAGCAGCTTGGCCTTGGGCAGCCTAGCCAAAAACATTCAGTACTTC
NA	TRBV19	TRBJ1-1	15	few	CASSPHGGGSTEAFF	TGTGCCAGTAGCCCTCACGGGGGCGGGAGCACTGAAGCTTTCTTT
NA	TRBV18	TRBJ1-5	16	NA	CASSPAPGGGNQPQHF	TGTGCCAGCTCACCGGCCCCGGGGGGCGGCAATCAGCCCCAGCATTTT
NA	TRBV7-3	TRBJ2-1	15	NA	CASSFGGPRFDEQFF	TGTGCCAGCAGCTTCGGCGGGCCGAGGTTCGATGAGCAGTTCTTC
TRBD2	TRBV10-3	TRBJ2-5	14	NA	CAISLAGRGETQYF	TGTGCCATCAGTCTAGCGGGACGGGGAGAGACCCAGTACTTC
NA	TRBV5-4	TRBJ1-1	14	NA	CASSLAGGNLGAFF	TGTGCCAGCAGCTTGGCCGGGGGAAACCTAGGGGCTTTCTTT
TRBD1	TRBV9	TRBJ1-4	16	NA	CASSVDPDRGNEKLFF	TGTGCCAGCAGCGTAGACCCGGACAGGGGTAATGAAAAACTGTTTTTT
TRBD1	TRBV7-6	TRBJ1-4	14	NA	CASTGQGRGEKLFF	TGTGCCAGCACTGGACAGGGACGAGGTGAAAAACTGTTTTTT
TRBD2	TRBV2	TRBJ2-3	15	NA	CASSEGTSGADTQYF	TGTGCCAGCAGTGAGGGGACTAGCGGGGCAGATACGCAGTATTTT
NA	TRBV13	TRBJ1-3	20	NA	CASSAWGPRQRGMSGNTIYF	TGTGCCAGCAGCGCTTGGGGCCCCCGACAGCGTGGTATGTCCGGAAACACCATATATTTT
TRBD1	TRBV15	TRBJ1-2	15	NA	CATSRDDQGDGGYTF	TGTGCCACCAGCAGAGACGACCAGGGGGATGGCGGCTACACCTTC
TRBD1	TRBV9	TRBJ1-4	16	few	CASSVGGGALGEKLFF	TGTGCCAGCAGCGTAGGAGGGGGCGCACTGGGTGAAAAACTGTTTTTT
NA	TRBV25-1	TRBJ2-3	16	NA	CASSDGLGKGADTQYF	TGTGCCAGCAGTGATGGGCTGGGGAAGGGAGCAGATACGCAGTATTTT
TRBD2	TRBV11-3	TRBJ2-7	14	once	CASSPSGVRAEQYF	TGTGCCAGCAGCCCTAGCGGGGTCAGGGCCGAGCAGTACTTC